One and the same sample provided the 19 T cell receptor beta chains below, sequenced in a study of CD8 T cells in ankylosing spondylitis. Points from the study as a whole: Blood of patients with ankylosing spondylitis appeared to be characterized by a TCR beta motif of eight or nine highly homologous variants.

TCRdb called the 5' RACE reads again in MiXCR, with one record for every CDR3 protein. The repertoire holds about 390,000 distinct CDR3 sequences, with about 22% as singletons. No antigen has been identified for these receptors. Sequences were obtained from blood, either unsorted or a sorted T cell fraction (not recorded which). These receptors were obtained from a male donor with ankylosing spondylitis.

This clonotype was observed a few times. The chain couples TRBV6-5 to TRBJ1-5, with D hard to call. Trimming cost V 2 bases and J 3 bases, with 14 bases left between them. The CDR3 runs 16 residues. Germline CDR1 and CDR2: MNHEY and SVGAGI. The CDR3, as DNA: TGTGCCAGCAGTTACGACGGCCGACACCACAATCAGCCCCAGCATTTT. Translating gives CASSYDGRHHNQPQHF.

This clonotype came up a few times. The gene calls are TRBV28 and TRBJ2-1; tentative D call: TRBD2 (6 bases). The germline CDR1 and CDR2 sequences are MDHEN and SYDVKM. Deletions cut 2 bases from V and 0 bases from J, with 17 bases between. CDR3 length: 18 amino acids. Written as DNA, the CDR3 is TGTGCCAGCAGTTTAAGTTGGGGTGGGGGGAGCTCCTACAATGAGCAGTTCTTC. Amino acid sequence: CASSLSWGGGSSYNEQFF.

This chain joins TRBV7-2 and TRBJ2-7, with 8 bases lining up with TRBD2. V shed 4 bases, J shed 4 bases, and the junction held 9 bases outside the gene matches. CDR1 is SGHTA, CDR2 FQGNSA, per germline. The CDR3 extends over 15 amino acids. The CDR3 bases are TGTGCCAGCAGCTCCACCGGGACTAGATATTACGAGCAGTACTTC. Translation gives CASSSTGTRYYEQYF.

This clonotype was detected only a few times. This rearrangement joins TRBV28 to TRBJ2-4; D is undetermined. Germline V gene sequence: CDR1 MDHEN, CDR2 SYDVKM. The CDR3 runs to 14 residues. Trimming stripped 6 bases from V and 2 bases from J, with 11 bases between. In nucleotides, the CDR3 is TGTGCCAGCAGCCCGGGCGGAACCAAAAACATTCAGTACTTC. Its protein product is CASSPGGTKNIQYF.

This clonotype appeared a few times. This sequence joins TRBV20-1 and TRBJ1-6, with D unresolved. V lost 1 base, J lost 4 bases, and 11 bases lay in between. The CDR3 sequence is 15 residues long. Germline CDR1 reads DFQATT; CDR2 reads SNEGSKA (reference sequence). CDR3 sequence reads: CSARGSDFYNSPLHF. CDR3 DNA sequence: TGCAGTGCTAGAGGGTCAGATTTTTATAATTCACCCCTCCACTTT.

This clonotype has only a few counts. This rearrangement joins TRBV7-2 to TRBJ2-2; 7 bases align to TRBD2. V lost 1 base and J lost 8; bases outside the gene matches: 1. There are 13 residues in the CDR3. The germline V gene has CDR1 SGHTA and CDR2 FQGNSA. As DNA, the CDR3 is TGTGCCAGCAGCTTAGTTAGCGGGGGGGAGCTGTTTTTT. Its translation is CASSLVSGGELFF.

The chain combines TRBV5-5 with TRBJ2-7, with 8 bases lining up with TRBD1. Germline V gene lookup returns CDR1 SGHKS and CDR2 YYEKEE (reference sequence). V lost 4 bases, J lost 2 bases, and 14 bases stayed unmatched. The CDR3 has 17 residues. In DNA form, the CDR3 reads TGTGCCAGCAGCGCCACCACAGGGGGACTCGTAACCTACGAGCAGTACTTC. Its translation is CASSATTGGLVTYEQYF.

Concerning this clonotype: Relative to the germline gene, one junction end is altered; a read error may explain this. This chain links TRBV4-2 with TRBJ2-2, with TRBD2 matching 10 bases. CDR1 LGHNA and CDR2 YNFKEQ come from the germline V gene. The CDR3 is 16 residues long. The CDR3 sequence: CASTQWSGRETGELFF. The CDR3 region has the DNA TGTGCCAGCACCCAATGGAGCGGGAGGGAAACCGGGGAGCTGTTTTTT.

The table lists this clonotype with a count of one. The J gene is TRBJ2-7, the V gene TRBV20-1; D not certain. CDR3 length equals 14 residues. Trimming cost V 3 bases and J 5 bases, with 17 bases left between them. Germline CDR1 DFQATT, CDR2 SNEGSKA (reference sequence). CDR3 protein: CSARMGPVMNEQYF. DNA of the CDR3: TGCAGTGCTAGGATGGGCCCCGTTATGAACGAGCAGTACTTC.

This clonotype has only a few counts. One end of the junction fails to match germline, which may point to a read error. The rearrangement joins TRBV5-1 to TRBJ2-1; tentative D call: TRBD1 (6 bases). Germline-derived CDR1 and CDR2 are SGHRS and YFSETQ. The CDR3 consists of 12 residues. The CDR3 loop reads CASSLSNIPGVF. CDR3 DNA sequence: TGCGCCAGCAGCCTGTCGAATATTCCAGGGGTCTTC.

In its sample, this clonotype was seen a few times. This chain joins TRBV29-1 and TRBJ2-5; 7 bases line up with TRBD1. The CDR3 is made up of 13 amino acids. Germline loops: CDR1 SQVTM, CDR2 ANQGSEA. The J segment lost 3 bases and the V segment lost 5 bases, leaving 6 bases of the junction unmatched. CDR3 sequence (DNA): TGCAGCGTTAACCCGGGACAGAAAGAGACCCAGTACTTC. Translating it yields CSVNPGQKETQYF.

This chain joins TRBV7-9 and TRBJ2-1; D possibly corresponds to TRBD2 (6 bases). Trimming shortened V by 1 base and J by 7 bases, and 11 bases separated the two germline ends. Germline-derived CDR1 and CDR2 are SEHNR and FQNEAQ (reference sequence). CDR3 length: 14 amino acids. The CDR3 DNA follows: TGTGCCAGCAGCTTAGGGACTATAGAGAATGAGCAGTTCTTC. Amino acids: CASSLGTIENEQFF.

This clonotype appeared a few times. The V and J genes are TRBV20-1 and TRBJ2-1; TRBD2 aligns across 14 bases. Germline V lookup: CDR1 DFQATT, CDR2 SNEGSKA (reference sequence). V was pared by 3 bases and J by 5 bases, with 6 bases of the junction left unmatched. The CDR3 is made up of 16 amino acids. The CDR3 sequence is CSASRLAGGPDNEQFF. The CDR3 bases are TGCAGTGCTAGTCGACTAGCGGGAGGGCCGGACAATGAGCAGTTCTTC.

V usage is TRBV6-1 and J usage is TRBJ2-4; TRBD1 aligns across 8 bases. V dropped 8 bases and J dropped 8; count of bases not matched to a gene: 8. The length of the CDR3 is 13 residues. The V gene's germline CDR1 is MNHNS and CDR2 SASEGT. The CDR3 DNA follows: TGTGCCAGCGGAGTTCAGGGGGCTCACATTCAGTACTTC. As protein: CASGVQGAHIQYF.

This clonotype was detected only a few times. The V and J genes are TRBV27 and TRBJ1-5; maybe TRBD1 (6 bases). The length of the CDR3 is 15 residues. The ends were cut back, 1 base at V and 4 bases at J, with 11 bases in the middle. The germline V gene has CDR1 MNHEY and CDR2 SMNVEV (reference sequence). As DNA, the CDR3 is TGTGCCAGCAGTTTATTAGGGGGACAAAATCAGCCCCAGCATTTT. As protein: CASSLLGGQNQPQHF.

This clonotype has only a few counts. V is TRBV4-1 and J is TRBJ1-2, with 8 positions matching TRBD1. V shed 0 bases and J 5 bases; nucleotides not matched to a gene: 17. This CDR3 is built from 19 residues. CDR1 and CDR2 from the germline V gene are MGHRA and YSYEKL. CDR3 protein: CASSQDRMPTGGLLYGYTF. As DNA, the CDR3 is TGCGCCAGCAGCCAAGATCGGATGCCAACAGGGGGACTCCTTTATGGCTACACCTTC.

This clonotype was counted at least ten times. The gene calls are TRBV28 and TRBJ2-7; weak D call: TRBD2 (6 bases). This CDR3 region has 15 residues. Trimming took 2 bases from V and 6 from J, leaving 17 bases between them. Germline V gene data show CDR1 as MDHEN and CDR2 as SYDVKM. The CDR3 DNA is TGTGCCAGCAGTTTAGACGGGACTGGCCGCCGCGAGCAGTACTTC. This translates into CASSLDGTGRREQYF.

This chain connects TRBV6-1 to TRBJ2-7; D might be TRBD1 or TRBD2, each matching 5 bases. V was trimmed by 7 bases and J by 4 bases, leaving 20 bases between them. CDR3 length: 15 amino acids. The germline V gene has CDR1 MNHNS and CDR2 SASEGT. The CDR3 is CASTATGYRRYEQYF. The CDR3 coding sequence is TGTGCCAGCACAGCCACCGGGTACAGGAGGTACGAGCAGTACTTC.

CDR3 protein: CASSSPSGSGNEQFF. CDR3 DNA: TGTGCCAGCAGCTCCCCTAGCGGGAGTGGAAATGAGCAGTTCTTC. The chain is built from TRBV7-8 and TRBJ2-1; TRBD2 aligns across 10 bases. Germline V CDR1 and CDR2: SGHVS, FQNEAQ. After removal of 4 bases from V and 7 bases from J, the junction contained 7 bases not matched to a gene. CDR3 length equals 15 residues.